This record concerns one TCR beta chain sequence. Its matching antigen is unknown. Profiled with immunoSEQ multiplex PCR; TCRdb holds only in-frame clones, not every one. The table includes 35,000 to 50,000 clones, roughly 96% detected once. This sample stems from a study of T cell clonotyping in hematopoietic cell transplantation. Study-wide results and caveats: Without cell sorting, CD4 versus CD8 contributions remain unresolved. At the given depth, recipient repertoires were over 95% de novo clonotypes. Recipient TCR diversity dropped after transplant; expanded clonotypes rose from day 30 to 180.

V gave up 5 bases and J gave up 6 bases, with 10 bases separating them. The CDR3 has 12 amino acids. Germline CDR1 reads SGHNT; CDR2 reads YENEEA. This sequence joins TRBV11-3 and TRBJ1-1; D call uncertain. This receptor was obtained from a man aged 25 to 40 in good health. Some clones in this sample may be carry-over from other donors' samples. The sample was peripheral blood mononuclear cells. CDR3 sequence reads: CASSLGEAEAFF. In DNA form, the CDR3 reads TGTGCCAGCAGCCTTGGGGAGGCTGAAGCTTTCTTT. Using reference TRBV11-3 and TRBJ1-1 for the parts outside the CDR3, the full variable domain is EAGVVQSPRYKIIEKKQPVAFWCNPISGHNTLYWYLQNLGQGPELLIRYENEEAVDDSQLPKDRFSAERLKGVDSTLKIQPAELGDSAVYLCASSLGEAEAFFGQGTRLTVV.